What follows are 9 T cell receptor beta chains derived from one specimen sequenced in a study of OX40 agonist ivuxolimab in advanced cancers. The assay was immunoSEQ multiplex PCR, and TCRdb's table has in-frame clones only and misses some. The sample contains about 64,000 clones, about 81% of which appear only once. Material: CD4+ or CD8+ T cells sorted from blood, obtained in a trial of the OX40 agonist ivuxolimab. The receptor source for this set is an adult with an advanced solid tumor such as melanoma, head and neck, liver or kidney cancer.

This CDR3 is CASSLRDRVTGNTIYF. The CDR3 DNA reads TGTGCCAGCAGCTTAAGGGACAGGGTAACTGGAAACACCATATATTTT. This rearrangement joins TRBV7-9 to TRBJ1-3; 9 bases line up with TRBD1. Trimming at V came to 2 bases and at J to 2 bases, leaving 4 bases not matched to a gene. This CDR3 region has 16 residues. Germline CDR1 is SEHNR and CDR2 is FQNEAQ (reference sequence).

In DNA form, the CDR3 reads TGTGCCAGCAGCCATCATGGGGGGCCTAATGAAAAACTGTTTTTT. Translation gives CASSHHGGPNEKLFF. The chain joins TRBV14 to TRBJ1-4; D may be TRBD1 (6 bases). The germline V gene encodes CDR1 SGHDN and CDR2 FVKESK. The V gene lost 3 bases and the J gene lost 3 bases, with 11 bases spanning the gap. The CDR3 extends over 15 amino acids.

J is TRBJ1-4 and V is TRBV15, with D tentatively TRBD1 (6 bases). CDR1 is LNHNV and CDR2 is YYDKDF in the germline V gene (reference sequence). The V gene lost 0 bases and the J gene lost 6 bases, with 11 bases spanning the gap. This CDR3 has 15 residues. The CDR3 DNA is TGTGCCACCAGCAGAGAGGGACATCAGGATGAAAAACTGTTTTTT. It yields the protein CATSREGHQDEKLFF.

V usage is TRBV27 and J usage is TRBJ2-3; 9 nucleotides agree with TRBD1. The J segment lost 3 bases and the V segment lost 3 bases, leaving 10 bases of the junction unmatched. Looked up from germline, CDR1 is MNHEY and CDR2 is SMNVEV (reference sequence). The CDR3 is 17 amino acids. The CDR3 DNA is TGTGCCAGCAGTTTTGCCGGACAGGGGCGTGGGACAGATACGCAGTATTTT. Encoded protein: CASSFAGQGRGTDTQYF.

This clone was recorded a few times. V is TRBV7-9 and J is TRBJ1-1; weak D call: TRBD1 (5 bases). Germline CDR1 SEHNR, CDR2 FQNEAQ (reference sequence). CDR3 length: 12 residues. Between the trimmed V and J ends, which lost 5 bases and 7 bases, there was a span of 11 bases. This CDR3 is CASSQEGLEAFF. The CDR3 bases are TGTGCCAGCAGCCAAGAGGGGCTTGAAGCTTTCTTT.

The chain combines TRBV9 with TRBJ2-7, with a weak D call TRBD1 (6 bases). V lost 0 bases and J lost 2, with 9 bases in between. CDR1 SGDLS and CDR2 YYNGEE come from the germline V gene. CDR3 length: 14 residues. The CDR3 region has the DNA TGTGCCAGCAGCGTAGTCGCAGGGGCCTACGAGCAGTACTTC. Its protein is CASSVVAGAYEQYF.

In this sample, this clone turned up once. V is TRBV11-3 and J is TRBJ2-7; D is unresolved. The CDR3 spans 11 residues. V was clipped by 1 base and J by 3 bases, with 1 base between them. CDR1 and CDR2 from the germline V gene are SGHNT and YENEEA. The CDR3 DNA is TGTGCCAGCAGCTTAGTCTACGAGCAGTACTTC. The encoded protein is CASSLVYEQYF.

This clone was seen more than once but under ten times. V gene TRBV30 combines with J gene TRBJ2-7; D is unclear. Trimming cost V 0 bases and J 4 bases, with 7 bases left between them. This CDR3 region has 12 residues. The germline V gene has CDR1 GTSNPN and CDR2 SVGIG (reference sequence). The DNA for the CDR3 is TGTGCCTGGAGTGTATTAGGGTACGAGCAGTACTTC. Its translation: CAWSVLGYEQYF.

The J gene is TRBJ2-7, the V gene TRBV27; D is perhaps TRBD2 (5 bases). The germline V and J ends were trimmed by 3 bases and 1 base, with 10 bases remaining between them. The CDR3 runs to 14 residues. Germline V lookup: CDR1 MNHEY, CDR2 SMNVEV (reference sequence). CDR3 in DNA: TGTGCCAGCAGTTTCGGGTGGGAGTCCTACGAGCAGTACTTC. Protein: CASSFGWESYEQYF.